This passage covers 19 T cell receptor beta chains from one sample sequenced in a study of T cells in Graves' hyperthyroidism and ophthalmopathy. Template material for amplifying TCR beta CDR3 regions consisted of RNA transcripts. Researchers ran a first-round RT-PCR on the TCR CDR3 using the HTBI primer set. TCRdb reprocessed the multiplex PCR reads via MiXCR and lists one record per CDR3 protein. The top ten hold 35% to 50% of the sample, which has roughly 510,000 distinct CDR3 sequences, around 43% seen once. Sample: peripheral blood or thyroid tissue (not recorded which). These receptors all stem from an adult woman with Graves' disease, either hyperthyroidism or ophthalmopathy (not recorded which).

The sample holds many counts of this clonotype. The V gene is TRBV5-1, the J gene TRBJ2-5, with D uncertain. Trimming removed 3 bases at V and 2 bases at J, with 8 bases between. Germline V gene sequence: CDR1 SGHRS, CDR2 YFSETQ. CDR3 length equals 13 residues. The CDR3 DNA is TGCGCCAGCAGCTCGAGCATGCAAGAGACCCAGTACTTC. Translating it yields CASSSSMQETQYF.

The chain employs TRBV2 and TRBJ2-5; 9 nucleotides align to TRBD2. Germline loops: CDR1 SNHLY, CDR2 FYNNEI. V shed 7 bases, J shed 3 bases, and the junction held 6 bases outside the gene matches. The CDR3 runs to 14 residues. The CDR3 spells CASTGASGEETQYF. The CDR3 nucleotides are TGTGCCAGCACAGGGGCTAGCGGGGAAGAGACCCAGTACTTC.

The chain uses TRBV13 and TRBJ1-6; tentative D call: TRBD1 (5 bases). Germline V gene sequence: CDR1 PRHDT, CDR2 FYEKMQ (reference sequence). The CDR3 is made up of 15 amino acids. The V gene lost 5 bases and the J gene lost 12 bases, with 20 bases spanning the gap. The CDR3, as DNA: TGTGCCAGCAGCAACCGCGGGGCAGACACAAGACCCCTCCACTTT. It yields the protein CASSNRGADTRPLHF.

This clonotype was seen a handful of times. The chain recombines TRBV11-2 with TRBJ1-1; TRBD1 is a possible D gene (5 bases). Trimming left V 2 bases short and J 5 bases short, with 9 bases between. The V gene's germline CDR1 is SGHAT and CDR2 FQNNGV. The CDR3 consists of 13 residues. CDR3 nucleotides: TGTGCCAGCAGCTTACCACAGGAAACTGAAGCTTTCTTT. It yields the protein CASSLPQETEAFF.

The gene calls are TRBV2 and TRBJ1-4, with 9 bases fitting TRBD1. The germline V gene encodes CDR1 SNHLY and CDR2 FYNNEI. This CDR3 contains 15 residues. V was pared by 6 bases and J by 6 bases, with 8 bases of the junction left unmatched. The CDR3 is CASSGQGLSYEKLFF. The CDR3 DNA reads as TGTGCCAGCAGCGGACAGGGGCTCTCTTATGAAAAACTGTTTTTT.

The genes are TRBV10-3 and TRBJ1-1; 9 positions match TRBD1. From germline, CDR1 is ENHRY and CDR2 SYGVKD. V shed 7 bases, J shed 6 bases, and the junction held 9 bases outside the gene matches. The CDR3 sequence is 14 residues long. CDR3 protein: CAITRTGVGAEAFF. The CDR3, as DNA: TGTGCCATCACCAGGACAGGGGTAGGGGCTGAAGCTTTCTTT.

The genes are TRBV7-3 and TRBJ2-7; no clear D gene. Germline V CDR1 and CDR2: SGHTA, FQGTGA. This CDR3 contains 13 residues. Trimming left V 6 bases short and J 3 bases short, with 12 bases between. CDR3 sequence (DNA): TGTGCCAGCAGTGTGACGGCTATCTACGAGCAGTACTTC. It codes for CASSVTAIYEQYF.

This clonotype was counted ten times or more. The V gene is TRBV20-1, the J gene TRBJ2-7; 10 positions match TRBD2. The CDR3 totals 13 residues. Trimming removed 5 bases from V and 7 bases from J; junction bases left unmatched: 8. Germline CDR1 is DFQATT and CDR2 is SNEGSKA (reference sequence). The CDR3 here is CSAESGRAWEQYF. CDR3 nucleotides: TGCAGTGCTGAGAGCGGGAGGGCCTGGGAGCAGTACTTC.

The V and J genes are TRBV25-1 and TRBJ2-7, with D unresolved. CDR3 size: 14 residues. V lost 10 bases to trimming and J lost 0 bases, with 16 bases between them. Germline V gene sequence: CDR1 MGHDK, CDR2 SYGVNS. The CDR3 DNA follows: TGTGCCATCCAAGCAGAACGCGGCTCCTACGAGCAGTACTTC. Protein product: CAIQAERGSYEQYF.

Concerning this clonotype: The junction departs from the called germline gene at one end, perhaps through a read error. This chain links TRBV10-3 with TRBJ2-6, with 8 bases identical to TRBD2. The CDR3 is made up of 12 amino acids. The germline V gene has CDR1 ENHRY and CDR2 SYGVKD. Written as DNA, the CDR3 is TGTGCCATCCGTACGGGGGGGGACACTGAAGCTTTC. This gives the protein CAIRTGGDTEAF.

Note on this clonotype: The junction differs from germline at one of its ends, possibly a read error. As DNA, the CDR3 is TGCGCCAGCAGCTTGGGACAGGGGTTTGATGGCTACACCTTC. It yields the protein CASSLGQGFDGYTF. The genes are TRBV5-5 and TRBJ1-2; TRBD1 matches at 10 bases. Germline V gene data show CDR1 as SGHKS and CDR2 as YYEKEE (reference sequence). The CDR3 extends over 14 amino acids.

This chain links TRBV7-2 with TRBJ1-2; 9 bases map to TRBD1. Unmatched junction bases numbered 7, after V lost 4 bases and J lost 10 bases. There are 13 residues in the CDR3. The germline V gene encodes CDR1 SGHTA and CDR2 FQGNSA. CDR3 nucleotides: TGTGCCAGCAGCTGGAGACAGGGGGGGATCTACACCTTC. Amino acid sequence: CASSWRQGGIYTF.

This clonotype was seen repeatedly, ten times or more. V usage is TRBV4-1 and J usage is TRBJ2-7; weak D call: TRBD1 (6 bases). Germline CDR1 and CDR2: MGHRA and YSYEKL. CDR3 length equals 17 residues. Between the trimmed V and J ends, which lost 2 bases and 4 bases, there was a span of 21 bases. The CDR3 region is CASSQRPLMAGVYEQYF. In DNA form, the CDR3 reads TGCGCCAGCAGCCAAAGGCCCTTGATGGCAGGGGTGTACGAGCAGTACTTC.

The CDR3 loop is CASRAKETQYF. CDR3 coding DNA: TGTGCCAGCAGAGCCAAGGAGACCCAGTACTTC. V usage is TRBV6-5 and J usage is TRBJ2-5, with no clear D. The V and J ends lost 6 bases and 5 bases respectively, with 7 bases between them. Germline CDR1 is MNHEY and CDR2 is SVGAGI. The CDR3 totals 11 residues.

This chain connects TRBV11-2 to TRBJ2-7; 8 nucleotides agree with TRBD1. There are 15 residues in the CDR3. V was pared by 2 bases and J by 3 bases, with 6 bases of the junction left unmatched. CDR1 is SGHAT and CDR2 is FQNNGV in the germline V gene. CDR3 in DNA: TGTGCCAGCAGCTTATTGTGGGACAGGAACTACGAGCAGTACTTC. The encoded protein is CASSLLWDRNYEQYF.

This clonotype came up many times. CDR3 protein: CASSERGGTEAFF. Here the CDR3 DNA reads TGTGCCAGCAGTGAAAGGGGGGGAACTGAAGCTTTCTTT. The J gene is TRBJ1-1, the V gene TRBV6-1; D might be TRBD1 (6 bases). The V gene's germline CDR1 is MNHNS and CDR2 SASEGT. CDR3 size: 13 residues. V lost 2 bases and J 5 bases, leaving 9 bases between the germline ends.

V gene TRBV29-1 combines with J gene TRBJ2-7, with TRBD1 identical over 9 bases. The CDR3 runs to 13 residues. Germline CDR1 SQVTM, CDR2 ANQGSEA. V trimming: 6 bases; J trimming: 7 bases; junction bases outside the gene matches: 10. CDR3 sequence reads: CSVTTGGRREQYF. The CDR3 DNA sequence: TGCAGCGTCACGACAGGGGGTCGTCGGGAGCAGTACTTC.

This sequence joins TRBV29-1 and TRBJ1-4, with no clear D. CDR3 length: 14 residues. Trimming pared 3 bases from V and 3 bases from J, leaving 11 bases between. CDR1 SQVTM and CDR2 ANQGSEA come from the germline V gene. CDR3 protein: CSVDVGSANEKLFF. The CDR3 DNA follows: TGCAGCGTTGACGTGGGGAGCGCTAATGAAAAACTGTTTTTT.

This clonotype was observed many times. V usage is TRBV11-2 and J usage is TRBJ2-5, with 10 positions matching TRBD1. This CDR3 has 18 amino acids. J gave up 2 bases and V 4 bases, and 13 bases lay outside the gene matches. Germline CDR1 reads SGHAT; CDR2 reads FQNNGV. The CDR3 is CASSSGWGQGFYQETQYF. The DNA for the CDR3 is TGTGCCAGCAGCTCCGGCTGGGGACAGGGGTTTTATCAAGAGACCCAGTACTTC.